The T cell receptor beta chain described here comes from a study of cytomegalovirus exposure and HLA in healthy donors. In the PCR, 60 Vbeta and 13 Jbeta primers were used. Generated by immunoSEQ multiplex PCR, the TCRdb table keeps only in-frame clones and is missing some. Among over 95,000 clones, around three quarters were seen once, and the ten largest hold 1.5% to 2%. The junction had 13 bases not matched to a gene; V was cut back by 5 bases and J by 7 bases. CDR3 size: 16 residues. From germline, CDR1 is LNHDA and CDR2 SQIVND (reference sequence). The sequenced material came from PBMCs. This receptor was identified in a man aged 40-55 years in good health and CMV-seronegative. V gene TRBV19 combines with J gene TRBJ2-1; 8 nucleotides match TRBD2. In DNA form, the CDR3 reads TGTGCCAGTAGTCTCCCTTGGCGGGGGGCAGGTAATGAGCAGTTCTTC. Its translation is CASSLPWRGAGNEQFF.